One and the same sample provided the 25 T cell receptor beta chains below, sequenced in a study of blood T cell repertoires in COVID-19 (dated by TCRdb to about 2020). The library relied on the immunoSEQ multiplex PCR assay. TCRdb holds this immuneACCESS table with in-frame rearrangements only. Some clones are missing; in checked studies, unresolved V genes explain under half, and the rest has no known cause. This sample has 200,000 to 250,000 clones in its table, and 70% to 90% of those were observed once. The top ten clonotypes cover approximately 15% of the sample. Specimen: PBMCs or T cells enriched from blood (not recorded which). Receptors originate from a woman in her forties or fifties with acute COVID-19.

The chain is built from TRBV24-1 and TRBJ2-7, with unresolved D. Trimming pared 2 bases from V and 1 base from J, leaving 8 bases between. This CDR3 has 14 residues. The V gene's germline CDR1 is KGHDR and CDR2 SFDVKD. DNA of the CDR3: TGTGCCACCAGTGATTCCAGGTTATCCTACGAGCAGTACTTC. This gives the protein CATSDSRLSYEQYF.

The chain recombines TRBV3-1 (or the pseudogene TRBV3-2) with TRBJ2-3, with unresolved D. Germline assignment: CDR1 LGHDT and CDR2 YNNKEL (reference sequence). V was clipped by 1 base and J by 5 bases, with 4 bases between them. The CDR3 length is 12 residues. The CDR3 region is CASSQVVDTQYF. The DNA of the CDR3 is TGTGCCAGCAGCCAAGTAGTAGATACGCAGTATTTT.

In nucleotides, the CDR3 is TGTGCCAGCAGCGTCCGGGACAGGGAGTACACTGAAGCTTTCTTT. This sequence encodes CASSVRDREYTEAFF. The chain uses TRBV5-6 and TRBJ1-1, with 9 bases identical to TRBD1. Germline loops: CDR1 SGHDT, CDR2 YYEEEE. The V and J ends lost 4 bases and 3 bases, in that order; junction bases with no gene match: 7. This CDR3 region has 15 residues.

The rearrangement uses TRBV10-2 and TRBJ1-1; D unresolved. Trimming took 6 bases from V and 2 from J, leaving 7 bases between them. CDR3 size: 12 residues. Germline V gene lookup returns CDR1 WSHSY and CDR2 SAAADI. CDR3 sequence: CASSTDNTEAFF. CDR3 in DNA: TGCGCCAGCAGCACAGATAACACTGAAGCTTTCTTT.

The V and J genes are TRBV5-6 and TRBJ1-1; D not resolved. From germline, CDR1 is SGHDT and CDR2 YYEEEE. Trimming pared 0 bases from V and 0 bases from J, leaving 9 bases between. This CDR3 has 15 amino acids. CDR3 sequence: CASSLAQKVNTEAFF. As DNA, the CDR3 is TGTGCCAGCAGCTTGGCGCAGAAAGTGAACACTGAAGCTTTCTTT. The whole variable domain, filled in from reference TRBV5-6 and TRBJ1-1, reads DAGVTQSPTHLIKTRGQQVTLRCSPKSGHDTVSWYQQALGQGPQFIFQYYEEEERQRGNFPDRFSGHQFPNYSSELNVNALLLGDSALYLCASSLAQKVNTEAFFGQGTRLTVV.

The chain links TRBV3-1 (or the pseudogene TRBV3-2) to TRBJ2-5; TRBD2 matches at 11 bases. The V segment lost 7 bases and the J segment 2 bases; nucleotides outside the gene matches: 9. The CDR3 covers 16 residues. Looked up from germline, CDR1 is LGHDT and CDR2 is YNNKEL (reference sequence). The CDR3 nucleotides are TGTGCCAGCACCGGTCGACTAGCGGGGTTACAAGAGACCCAGTACTTC. Protein product: CASTGRLAGLQETQYF.

The gene calls are TRBV9 and TRBJ2-7, with D possibly being TRBD2 (5 bases). Germline assignment: CDR1 SGDLS and CDR2 YYNGEE. The V and J ends lost 0 bases and 5 bases respectively, with 15 bases between them. CDR3 length: 15 amino acids. The CDR3 coding sequence is TGTGCCAGCAGCGTAGGGGGTAGCGTATACAACGAGCAGTACTTC. Amino acids: CASSVGGSVYNEQYF.

The rearrangement links TRBV27 to TRBJ2-7, with D possibly TRBD2 on 6 matching bases. The V gene's germline CDR1 is MNHEY and CDR2 SMNVEV (reference sequence). The V and J ends lost 4 bases and 2 bases respectively, with 24 bases between them. The CDR3 extends over 18 amino acids. CDR3 amino acids: CASSSQIPSSGWTYEQYF. In nucleotides, the CDR3 is TGTGCCAGCAGTTCCCAAATACCCTCCAGCGGGTGGACCTACGAGCAGTACTTC.

The J gene is TRBJ1-3, the V gene TRBV10-3; TRBD1 matches 10 bases. CDR1 ENHRY and CDR2 SYGVKD come from the germline V gene. J was trimmed by 3 bases and V by 5 bases; bases with no gene match: 7. This CDR3 is built from 16 residues. The CDR3 nucleotides are TGTGCCATCAGTAGACAGGGGGCGAAGCTTGGAAACACCATATATTTT. This translates into CAISRQGAKLGNTIYF.

V usage is TRBV5-1 and J usage is TRBJ1-6, with D possibly being TRBD1 (6 bases). This CDR3 region has 16 residues. The germline gives CDR1 SGHRS, CDR2 YFSETQ. V was trimmed by 0 bases and J by 8 bases, leaving 15 bases between them. The CDR3, as DNA: TGCGCCAGCAGCTTGGTTTCCGGCAGGGGAGATTCACCCCTCCACTTT. This gives the protein CASSLVSGRGDSPLHF.

This rearrangement joins TRBV5-1 to TRBJ1-1, with 8 positions matching TRBD1. The J segment lost 11 bases and the V segment lost 3 bases, leaving 9 bases of the junction unmatched. Germline values: CDR1 SGHRS, CDR2 YFSETQ. The CDR3 is made up of 13 amino acids. The DNA of the CDR3 is TGCGCCAGCAGCTCCCAGGACAGGGATAGGGCTTTCTTT. Translating it yields CASSSQDRDRAFF.

The CDR3 region is CASSVVASHNEQFF. The CDR3 nucleotides read TGTGCCAGCAGTGTCGTGGCATCCCACAATGAGCAGTTCTTC. The V call is TRBV2, the J call TRBJ2-1; D is unclear. CDR1 and CDR2 (germline): SNHLY, FYNNEI. The V and J ends lost 4 bases and 5 bases respectively, with 12 bases between them. The CDR3 contains 14 residues.

CDR3 in amino acids: CAWTVGTSSYNEQFF. The DNA of the CDR3 is TGTGCCTGGACAGTCGGGACTAGCTCCTACAATGAGCAGTTCTTC. The chain uses TRBV30 and TRBJ2-1; TRBD2 matches at 8 bases. The V and J ends lost 4 bases and 0 bases, in that order; junction bases with no gene match: 5. The CDR3 contains 15 residues. The germline gives CDR1 GTSNPN, CDR2 SVGIG (reference sequence).

The chain combines TRBV27 with TRBJ1-5, with 7 bases matching TRBD1. V lost 5 bases and J lost 4; bases outside the gene matches: 5. From germline, CDR1 is MNHEY and CDR2 SMNVEV (reference sequence). This CDR3 spans 14 amino acids. CDR3 bases: TGTGCCAGCAGTGAGGGGACAGCAAATCAGCCCCAGCATTTT. Its protein product is CASSEGTANQPQHF.

J is TRBJ1-6 and V is TRBV11-2; maybe TRBD1 (5 bases). The CDR3 is made up of 15 amino acids. Germline V lookup: CDR1 SGHAT, CDR2 FQNNGV. Trimming removed 3 bases at V and 9 bases at J, with 15 bases between. The CDR3 DNA reads as TGTGCCAGCAGCTTGGACAAGGGATTCGGTTCACCCCTCCACTTT. This codes for CASSLDKGFGSPLHF.

This clone was seen more than once but under ten times. The chain couples TRBV11-2 to TRBJ2-1; 8 bases agree with TRBD2. The J segment lost 5 bases and the V segment lost 6 bases, leaving 9 bases of the junction unmatched. Germline values: CDR1 SGHAT, CDR2 FQNNGV. CDR3 length: 15 residues. The CDR3 loop is CASSSFAGGNNEQFF. The CDR3 DNA reads TGTGCCAGCAGTTCTTTTGCGGGGGGTAACAATGAGCAGTTCTTC.

This clone was seen a single time. This chain connects TRBV7-9 to TRBJ1-3, with D perhaps TRBD1 (6 bases). This CDR3 contains 15 residues. Germline assignment: CDR1 SEHNR and CDR2 FQNEAQ (reference sequence). Trimming stripped 6 bases from V and 0 bases from J, with 12 bases between. CDR3 loop: CASSFRGVSGNTIYF. The CDR3 DNA is TGTGCCAGCAGTTTCAGGGGCGTCTCTGGAAACACCATATATTTT.

V usage is TRBV5-1 and J usage is TRBJ1-5; the D is unclear. The CDR3 extends over 13 amino acids. The ends were cut back, 0 bases at V and 7 bases at J, with 8 bases in the middle. Germline CDR1 is SGHRS and CDR2 is YFSETQ. CDR3 in DNA: TGCGCCAGCAGCTTGGGAGAGAAACAGCCCCAGCATTTT. Amino acid sequence: CASSLGEKQPQHF.

This clone was counted a single time. The J gene is TRBJ2-3, the V gene TRBV29-1; 8 nucleotides align to TRBD1. Germline CDR1 is SQVTM and CDR2 is ANQGSEA. The CDR3 has 12 amino acids. Trimming took 4 bases from V and 6 from J; bases not matched to a gene: 3. The DNA for the CDR3 is TGCAGCGTTGGGACAGGGTCTGATACGCAGTATTTT. This gives the protein CSVGTGSDTQYF.

The genes are TRBV7-3 and TRBJ2-7; D is perhaps TRBD2 (7 bases). From germline, CDR1 is SGHTA and CDR2 FQGTGA. With 4 bases removed from V and 0 bases from J, the gap between germline ends came to 16 bases. The CDR3 runs 16 residues. This CDR3 reads CASSSGETSDSYEQYF. The CDR3 coding sequence is TGTGCCAGCAGCTCAGGGGAAACTAGCGACTCCTACGAGCAGTACTTC.

The rearrangement links TRBV2 to TRBJ1-4; the D gene is possibly TRBD1 (5 bases). CDR3 size: 18 residues. Germline V gives CDR1 SNHLY, CDR2 FYNNEI. Trimming removed 3 bases at V and 10 bases at J, with 27 bases between. The CDR3 coding sequence is TGTGCCAGCAGTGAGGGGCCGGGTGGTGGGCCATCCTTCGGAAAACTGTTTTTT. It yields the protein CASSEGPGGGPSFGKLFF.

The chain recombines TRBV12-3 or TRBV12-4 with TRBJ1-1, with unresolved D. Trimming stripped 1 base from V and 0 bases from J, with 3 bases between. The CDR3 is made up of 13 amino acids. The CDR3 reads CASSLGVNTEAFF. Written as DNA, the CDR3 is TGTGCCAGCAGTTTAGGAGTGAACACTGAAGCTTTCTTT.

This clone showed up just a few times. This chain links TRBV24-1 with TRBJ1-2; D may be TRBD1 (6 bases). Germline CDR1 reads KGHDR; CDR2 reads SFDVKD. The CDR3 has 14 amino acids. V gave up 3 bases and J gave up 4 bases, with 11 bases separating them. The CDR3 loop reads CATSDTTGAYGYTF. CDR3 bases: TGTGCCACCAGTGATACGACAGGCGCCTATGGCTACACCTTC.

V gene TRBV5-4 combines with J gene TRBJ2-2; no clear D. CDR3 length: 15 amino acids. The V gene's germline CDR1 is SGHNT and CDR2 YYREEE (reference sequence). The V and J ends lost 4 bases and 8 bases respectively, with 18 bases between them. The CDR3 DNA reads TGTGCCAGCAGCCGAAATTATGAGTCCTGGGGGGAGCTGTTTTTT. Its protein product is CASSRNYESWGELFF.

The chain employs TRBV11-1 and TRBJ2-1, with TRBD1 identical over 9 bases. V dropped 4 bases and J dropped 8; count of bases not matched to a gene: 9. Germline V gene data show CDR1 as SGHAT and CDR2 as FQDESV (reference sequence). The CDR3 totals 15 residues. In nucleotides, the CDR3 is TGTGCCAGCAGCTGCCCCGGGACAGGGTGTCATGAGCAGTTCTTC. It encodes CASSCPGTGCHEQFF. Variable domain in full (rest from reference TRBV11-1 and TRBJ2-1): EAEVAQSPRYKITEKSQAVAFWCDPISGHATLYWYRQILGQGPELLVQFQDESVVDDSQLPKDRFSAERLKGVDSTLKIQPAELGDSAMYLCASSCPGTGCHEQFFGPGTRLTVL.